This TCR beta chain is drawn from a study of tumor and adjacent non-tumor tissue in lung cancer. Study-level background: Samples averaged roughly 4.2 million productive TCRbeta reads each.

The CDR3 totals 14 residues. Germline CDR1 and CDR2: SNHLY and FYNNEI. Study-wide results and caveats: TCR diversity was significantly greater in tumor than normal lung tissue. Top 100 clones took a larger repertoire share in normal lung.

Worth noting for this clonotype: Its antigen is not known. A read error may account for a junction end that differs from germline.

Three rounds of nested PCR, following a modified ARM-PCR protocol, produced the TCRbeta library. From the multiplex PCR reads, TCRdb called clonotypes with MiXCR, one entry per CDR3 protein. The sample consists of approximately 110,000 distinct CDR3 sequences, about 61% of them appearing once. RNA was extracted from bulk tissue without any cell sorting. The normal lung tissue was taken more than 3 cm from the tumor edge. The receptor comes from a man in his sixties with non-small cell lung cancer. Sequencing used distant non-tumor lung tissue. The rearrangement uses TRBV2 and TRBJ1-2; 7 bases are shared with TRBD1. CDR3 sequence: CGSSQQGKAYGYTF. CDR3 nucleotide sequence: TGTGGCAGCAGCCAACAGGGGAAGGCCTATGGCTACACCTTC. The variable domain in full, completed from reference TRBV2 and TRBJ1-2, reads EPEVTQTPSHQVTQMGQEVILRCVPISNHLYFYWYRQILGQKVEFLVSFYNNEISEKSEIFDDQFSVERPDGSNFTLKIRSTKLEDSAMYFCGSSQQGKAYGYTFGSGTRLTVV.